The 26 T cell receptor beta chains listed next were all sequenced from one sample in a study of control samples from healthy donors and cancer patients. Some clones are missing from TCRdb's copy, which holds only in-frame ones; the method was immunoSEQ multiplex PCR. The data hold fewer than 120,000 clones, with 70% to 90% observed a single time. Material for sequencing was PBMCs. These receptors were collected from a woman aged 60 to 75 with lung cancer.

This chain joins TRBV3-1 (or the pseudogene TRBV3-2) and TRBJ1-5; D call uncertain. The CDR3 has 16 residues. Germline assignment: CDR1 LGHDT and CDR2 YNNKEL (reference sequence). V was pared by 3 bases and J by 0 bases, with 12 bases between. CDR3 nucleotide sequence: TGTGCCAGCAGCCAGGCTCACGGGAATAGCAATCAGCCCCAGCATTTT. Translated, it gives CASSQAHGNSNQPQHF.

The chain has TRBV6-5 and TRBJ2-3; TRBD1 aligns across 7 bases. In germline, CDR1 is MNHEY, CDR2 SVGAGI. The CDR3 consists of 16 residues. J was trimmed by 6 bases and V by 4 bases; bases with no gene match: 13. In DNA, the CDR3 is TGTGCCAGCAGTTTCGGACCGGGACAGACACGGGATACGCAGTATTTT. Translated, it gives CASSFGPGQTRDTQYF.

J is TRBJ2-1 and V is TRBV7-2, with D unclear. V lost 4 bases, J lost 2 bases, and 12 bases lay in between. Germline-derived CDR1 and CDR2 are SGHTA and FQGNSA. The CDR3 sequence is 15 residues long. The CDR3 DNA is TGTGCCAGCAGCTCTCAGGAATACACCTACAATGAGCAGTTCTTC. Translation gives CASSSQEYTYNEQFF.

This rearrangement joins TRBV6-5 to TRBJ2-2; 9 nucleotides match TRBD1. V was pared by 8 bases and J by 5 bases, with 6 bases of the junction left unmatched. The length of the CDR3 is 14 residues. Germline lookup yields CDR1 MNHEY and CDR2 SVGAGI. In nucleotides, the CDR3 is TGTGCCAGCCCTCGGGACAGGGATACCGGGGAGCTGTTTTTT. It is translated as CASPRDRDTGELFF.

CDR3 sequence: CSARTFGEAFF. The CDR3 DNA reads TGCAGTGCTAGGACCTTTGGTGAAGCTTTCTTT. V gene TRBV20-1 combines with J gene TRBJ1-1; D ambiguous. Germline lookup yields CDR1 DFQATT and CDR2 SNEGSKA (reference sequence). There are 11 residues in the CDR3. The germline V and J ends were trimmed by 3 bases and 7 bases, with 9 bases remaining between them.

The chain recombines TRBV3-1 (or the pseudogene TRBV3-2) with TRBJ2-1, with D uncertain. The V and J ends lost 0 bases and 3 bases respectively, with 12 bases between them. The germline V gene has CDR1 LGHDT and CDR2 YNNKEL (reference sequence). The CDR3 consists of 16 residues. This chain's CDR3 is CASSQESVMGYNEQFF. CDR3 nucleotides: TGTGCCAGCAGCCAAGAATCAGTTATGGGCTACAATGAGCAGTTCTTC.

V usage is TRBV5-1 and J usage is TRBJ2-7; 11 positions match TRBD1. Germline V gene data show CDR1 as SGHRS and CDR2 as YFSETQ. V was pared by 4 bases and J by 6 bases, with 6 bases of the junction left unmatched. The CDR3 is 14 amino acids. CDR3 sequence (DNA): TGCGCCAGCAGCCTCTGGACAGGGGGCGTCGAGCAGTACTTC. As protein: CASSLWTGGVEQYF.

This chain uses TRBV6-2 or TRBV6-3 with TRBJ2-7, with D uncertain. The CDR3 has 14 residues. Trimming stripped 0 bases from V and 3 bases from J, with 9 bases between. Germline CDR1 and CDR2: MNHEY and SVGEGT. The CDR3 DNA follows: TGTGCCAGCAGTTACTCGGGTCTTTACTACGAGCAGTACTTC. Protein: CASSYSGLYYEQYF.

The gene calls are TRBV3-1 (or the pseudogene TRBV3-2) and TRBJ2-7; 9 bases map to TRBD1. The germline V gene encodes CDR1 LGHDT and CDR2 YNNKEL (reference sequence). J was trimmed by 5 bases and V by 1 base; bases with no gene match: 3. This CDR3 has 14 residues. CDR3 sequence reads: CASSQGQGEDEQYF. DNA of the CDR3: TGTGCCAGCAGCCAAGGACAGGGGGAAGACGAGCAGTACTTC.

The chain has TRBV19 and TRBJ1-5; D is undetermined. Germline V gene data show CDR1 as LNHDA and CDR2 as SQIVND (reference sequence). Trimming removed 1 base at V and 9 bases at J, with 19 bases between. The CDR3 runs 16 residues. CDR3 residues: CASSIVGGDQSGPQHF. CDR3 DNA sequence: TGTGCCAGTAGTATAGTCGGCGGAGACCAATCAGGGCCCCAGCATTTT.

CDR3 region: CSVERHMNTEAFF. The DNA of the CDR3 is TGCAGCGTTGAACGCCATATGAACACTGAAGCTTTCTTT. The V gene is TRBV29-1, the J gene TRBJ1-1; no reliable D call. This CDR3 is built from 13 residues. CDR1 and CDR2 (germline): SQVTM, ANQGSEA. V was trimmed by 2 bases and J by 0 bases, leaving 7 bases between them.

The rearrangement uses TRBV18 and TRBJ1-2; a possible D gene is TRBD1 (6 bases). Trimming took off 3 bases at V and 2 bases at J, with 22 bases between the two ends. This CDR3 spans 18 amino acids. Per germline, CDR1 KGHSH and CDR2 LQKENI. The CDR3 region is CASSPMQPSGEVNYGYTF. The CDR3 nucleotides read TGTGCCAGCTCACCTATGCAACCCTCAGGGGAGGTGAACTATGGCTACACCTTC.

The chain recombines TRBV4-2 with TRBJ2-3, with D unresolved. Germline CDR1 and CDR2: LGHNA and YNFKEQ. CDR3 length: 15 residues. Trimming shortened V by 0 bases and J by 4 bases, and 11 bases separated the two germline ends. The CDR3 sequence is CASSQEGLSADTQYF. DNA for the CDR3: TGTGCCAGCAGCCAAGAAGGGTTGAGCGCAGATACGCAGTATTTT.

J is TRBJ2-1 and V is TRBV5-6, with no clear D. Germline V CDR1 and CDR2: SGHDT, YYEEEE. V lost 1 base to trimming and J lost 7 bases, with 15 bases between them. CDR3 length: 15 amino acids. CDR3 DNA: TGTGCCAGCAGCTTGTTTGGTGCGTCGATTAATGAGCAGTTCTTC. Its protein is CASSLFGASINEQFF.

V and J are TRBV19 and TRBJ2-3; 8 positions agree with TRBD1. V was pared by 7 bases and J by 2 bases, with 14 bases of the junction left unmatched. Germline V gives CDR1 LNHDA, CDR2 SQIVND (reference sequence). CDR3 length: 17 residues. The CDR3 DNA sequence: TGTGCCAGTACCAATCTCCGGGACAGGATTTTCACAGATACGCAGTATTTT. Its translation is CASTNLRDRIFTDTQYF.

This clone was detected only a few times. The chain links TRBV5-1 to TRBJ2-7, with 8 bases aligning to TRBD1. CDR3 size: 13 residues. Looked up from germline, CDR1 is SGHRS and CDR2 is YFSETQ. Losses at the gene ends were 4 bases for V and 4 bases for J; bases not matched to a gene: 4. In DNA form, the CDR3 reads TGCGCCAGCAGCGGGACAGGTGATTACGAGCAGTACTTC. Its protein product is CASSGTGDYEQYF.

V usage is TRBV30 and J usage is TRBJ2-1, with 9 bases matching TRBD1. CDR3 length equals 17 residues. The germline CDR1 and CDR2 sequences are GTSNPN and SVGIG (reference sequence). The V segment lost 3 bases and the J segment 0 bases; nucleotides outside the gene matches: 9. CDR3 nucleotides: TGTGCCTGGAGGGGACAGGGCAACCTGAGCTCCTACAATGAGCAGTTCTTC. Encoded protein: CAWRGQGNLSSYNEQFF.

As for this clone: Other DNA sequences in this specimen translate into the identical CDR3. This rearrangement joins TRBV18 to TRBJ2-5; D uncertain. Germline CDR1 reads KGHSH; CDR2 reads LQKENI. Trimming took off 3 bases at V and 5 bases at J, with 7 bases between the two ends. The CDR3 spans 12 residues. The CDR3 protein is CASSPRAETQYF. The DNA of the CDR3 is TGTGCCAGCTCACCTCGGGCCGAGACCCAGTACTTC.

V usage is TRBV19 and J usage is TRBJ2-1; D might be TRBD1 (6 bases). The CDR3 length is 13 residues. V lost 3 bases and J lost 9, with 12 bases in between. Per germline, CDR1 LNHDA and CDR2 SQIVND (reference sequence). CDR3 residues: CASSMQGSGEQFF. The CDR3 DNA reads as TGTGCCAGTAGTATGCAGGGGTCAGGTGAGCAGTTCTTC.

This chain links TRBV7-9 with TRBJ1-5; D remains unclear. V gave up 1 base and J gave up 7 bases, with 17 bases separating them. The CDR3 runs 16 residues. Germline assignment: CDR1 SEHNR and CDR2 FQNEAQ (reference sequence). CDR3 sequence (DNA): TGTGCCAGCAGCTTAGATGTAGGGATGTCTTTCCAGCCCCAGCATTTT. It encodes CASSLDVGMSFQPQHF.

The gene calls are TRBV9 and TRBJ2-1; D not certain. Trimming took 0 bases from V and 5 from J, leaving 9 bases between them. CDR1 and CDR2 from the germline V gene are SGDLS and YYNGEE. The CDR3 is 14 residues long. CDR3 sequence reads: CASSVGDRNNEQFF. CDR3 nucleotide sequence: TGTGCCAGCAGCGTAGGGGATCGGAACAATGAGCAGTTCTTC.

The genes are TRBV14 and TRBJ2-5; no firm D call. Germline V gene sequence: CDR1 SGHDN, CDR2 FVKESK. The CDR3 totals 14 residues. Trimming took 1 base from V and 2 from J, leaving 8 bases between them. The CDR3 protein is CASSQVNLQETQYF. The CDR3 nucleotides are TGTGCCAGCAGCCAAGTAAACTTACAAGAGACCCAGTACTTC.

The V call is TRBV29-1, the J call TRBJ2-1, with D perhaps TRBD1 (5 bases). The germline gives CDR1 SQVTM, CDR2 ANQGSEA. V was cut by 0 bases and J by 8 bases, with 17 bases left in between. The CDR3 covers 15 residues. The CDR3 nucleotides read TGCAGCGTTGAAGAGGGGAAAGGGGTAGGGTATGAGCAGTTCTTC. Translating gives CSVEEGKGVGYEQFF.

The CDR3 DNA follows: TGTGCCAGCAGCCTCCAACTAGCAAGTACAGATACGCAGTATTTT. It translates to CASSLQLASTDTQYF. The chain employs TRBV14 and TRBJ2-3, with D maybe TRBD2 (6 bases). Germline CDR1 SGHDN, CDR2 FVKESK. CDR3 length: 15 amino acids. The V and J ends lost 4 bases and 3 bases respectively, with 14 bases between them.

The gene calls are TRBV4-3 and TRBJ1-6; D is unresolved. The CDR3 is made up of 15 amino acids. V was pared by 0 bases and J by 5 bases, with 8 bases between. Looked up from germline, CDR1 is LGHNA and CDR2 is YSLEER. The CDR3 DNA follows: TGCGCCAGCAGCCAAGACTCACAAAATAATTCACCCCTCCACTTT. Encoded protein: CASSQDSQNNSPLHF.

The V gene is TRBV11-2, the J gene TRBJ1-3; D gene ambiguous. The germline CDR1 and CDR2 sequences are SGHAT and FQNNGV. There are 15 residues in the CDR3. Trimming took 2 bases from V and 7 from J, leaving 15 bases between them. CDR3 sequence: CASSLSRTQRNTIYF. CDR3 sequence (DNA): TGTGCCAGCAGCTTATCGAGGACCCAGAGGAACACCATATATTTT.